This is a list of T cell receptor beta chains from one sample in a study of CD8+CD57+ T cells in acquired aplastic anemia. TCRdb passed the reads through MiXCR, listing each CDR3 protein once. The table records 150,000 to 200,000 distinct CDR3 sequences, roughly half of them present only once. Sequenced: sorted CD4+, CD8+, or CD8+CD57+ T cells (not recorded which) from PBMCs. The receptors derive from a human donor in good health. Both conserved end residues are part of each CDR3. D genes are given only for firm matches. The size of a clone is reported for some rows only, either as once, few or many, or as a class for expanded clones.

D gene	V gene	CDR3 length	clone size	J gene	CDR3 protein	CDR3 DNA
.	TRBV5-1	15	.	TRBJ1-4	CASSLWGESNEKLFF	TGCGCCAGCAGCTTATGGGGGGAGTCTAATGAAAAACTGTTTTTT
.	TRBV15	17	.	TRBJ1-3	CATSRDLGKSSGNTIYF	TGTGCCACCAGCAGAGATTTAGGGAAGAGCTCTGGAAACACCATATATTTT
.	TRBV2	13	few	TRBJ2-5	CASSSGKAETQYF	TGTGCCAGCAGTAGCGGCAAAGCGGAGACCCAGTACTTC
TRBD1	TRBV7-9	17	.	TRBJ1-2	CASSLTAGGDQGNGYTF	TGTGCCAGCAGCTTAACGGCAGGGGGAGATCAGGGGAATGGCTACACCTTC
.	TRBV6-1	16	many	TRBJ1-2	CASSDGGDIRLYGYTF	TGTGCCAGCAGTGATGGTGGGGACATCAGACTGTATGGCTACACCTTC
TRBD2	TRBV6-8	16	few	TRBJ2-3	CASTLPPGGPPDTQYF	TGTGCCAGCACCCTACCCCCGGGAGGTCCCCCGGATACGCAGTATTTT
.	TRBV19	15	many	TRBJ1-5	CASSTIDRYNQPQHF	TGTGCCAGTAGTACTATAGACAGATACAATCAGCCCCAGCATTTT
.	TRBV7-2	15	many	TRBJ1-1	CASSLAIGINTEAFF	TGTGCCAGCAGCTTAGCGATAGGGATAAACACTGAAGCTTTCTTT
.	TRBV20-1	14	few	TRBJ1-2	CSARDTTSYYGYTF	TGCAGTGCTAGAGATACGACATCCTACTATGGCTACACCTTC
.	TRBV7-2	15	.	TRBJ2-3	CASSLVAGNTDTQYF	TGTGCCAGCAGCTTAGTAGCAGGGAACACAGATACGCAGTATTTT
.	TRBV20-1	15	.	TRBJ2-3	CSAGFRGVGTDTQYF	TGCAGTGCTGGTTTTCGCGGCGTAGGCACAGATACGCAGTACTTT
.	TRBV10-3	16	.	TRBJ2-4	CAISEASGGAKNIQYF	TGTGCCATCAGTGAGGCCTCTGGGGGAGCCAAAAACATTCAGTACTTC
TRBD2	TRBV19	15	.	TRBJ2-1	CASSSGTSGYNEQFF	TGTGCCAGTAGTTCAGGGACTAGCGGATACAATGAGCAGTTCTTC
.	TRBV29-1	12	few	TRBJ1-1	CSVELGGTEAFF	TGCAGCGTTGAACTGGGGGGCACTGAAGCTTTCTTT
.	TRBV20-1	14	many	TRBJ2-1	CSARGRTPRNEQFF	TGCAGTGCTAGAGGGCGGACCCCAAGAAATGAGCAGTTCTTC
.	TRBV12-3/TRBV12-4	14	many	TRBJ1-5	CASSYEGPWQPQHF	TGTGCCAGCAGTTATGAGGGGCCGTGGCAGCCCCAGCATTTT
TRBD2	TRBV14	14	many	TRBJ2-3	CASNSGRAADTQYF	TGTGCCAGCAATAGCGGGAGGGCCGCAGATACGCAGTATTTT
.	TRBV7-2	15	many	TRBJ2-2	CASSLIRADTGELFF	TGTGCCAGCAGCTTAATCAGAGCGGACACCGGGGAGCTGTTTTTT
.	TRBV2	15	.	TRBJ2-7	CASSDLGGLLLEQYF	TGTGCCAGCAGCGACTTAGGTGGACTGCTCCTAGAGCAGTACTTC
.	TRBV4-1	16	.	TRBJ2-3	CARSQDWARGPDTQYF	TGCGCCAGAAGCCAAGATTGGGCACGGGGTCCCGATACGCAGTATTTT
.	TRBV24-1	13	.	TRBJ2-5	CATSGGSEGTQYF	TGTGCCACCAGTGGAGGTAGCGAAGGGACCCAGTACTTC
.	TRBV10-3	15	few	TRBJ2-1	CAIRTGTSSYNEQFF	TGTGCCATCAGGACAGGGACTAGCTCCTACAATGAGCAGTTCTTC
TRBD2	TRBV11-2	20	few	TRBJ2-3	CASSSEYLAGRFGSTDTQYF	TGTGCCAGCAGTTCAGAGTATCTAGCGGGAAGGTTTGGATCCACAGATACGCAGTATTTT
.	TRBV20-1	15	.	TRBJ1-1	CSARVQEGRNAEAFF	TGCAGTGCTAGAGTTCAGGAGGGGCGAAACGCTGAAGCTTTCTTT
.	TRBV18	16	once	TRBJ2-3	CASSMSVGDSTDTQYF	TGTGCCAGCTCAATGTCAGTAGGGGATTCCACAGATACGCAGTATTTT
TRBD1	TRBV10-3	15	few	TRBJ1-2	CAITIGQGANYGYTF	TGTGCCATCACCATAGGACAGGGGGCAAACTATGGCTACACCTTC
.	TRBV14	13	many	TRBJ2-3	CASSRGIQDTQYF	TGTGCCAGCAGCCGGGGCATCCAAGATACGCAGTATTTT
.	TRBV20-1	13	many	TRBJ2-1	CSAREAGWNEQFF	TGCAGTGCTAGAGAGGCAGGGTGGAATGAGCAGTTCTTC
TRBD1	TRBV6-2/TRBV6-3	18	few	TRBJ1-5	CASSYSAPGGSSNQPQHF	TGTGCCAGCAGTTACTCAGCCCCAGGGGGATCTTCCAATCAGCCCCAGCATTTT
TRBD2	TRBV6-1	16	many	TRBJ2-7	CASSRYMAGDTYEQYF	TGTGCCAGCAGCCGATACATGGCGGGAGACACCTACGAGCAGTACTTC
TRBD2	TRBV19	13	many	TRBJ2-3	CASSIGGADTQYF	TGTGCCAGTAGTATCGGGGGGGCTGATACGCAGTATTTT
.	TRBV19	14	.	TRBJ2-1	CASCRGTSQDEQFF	TGTGCCAGTTGTCGGGGAACTAGCCAGGATGAGCAGTTCTTC
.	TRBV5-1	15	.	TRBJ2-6	CASSLEWAGANVLTF	TGCGCCAGCAGCTTGGAATGGGCCGGGGCCAACGTCCTGACTTTC
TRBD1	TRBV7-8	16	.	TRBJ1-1	CASSRALDRAHTEAFF	TGTGCCAGCAGCCGCGCCCTTGACAGGGCCCACACTGAAGCTTTCTTT
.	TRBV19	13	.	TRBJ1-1	CASGGTSNTEAFF	TGTGCCAGTGGAGGAACCAGTAACACTGAAGCTTTCTTT
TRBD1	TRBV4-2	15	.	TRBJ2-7	CASSQGWDSSYEQYF	TGTGCCAGCAGCCAAGGTTGGGACAGCTCCTACGAGCAGTACTTC
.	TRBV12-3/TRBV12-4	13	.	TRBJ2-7	CASSLEEAYEQYF	TGTGCCAGCAGTTTAGAGGAAGCCTACGAGCAGTACTTC
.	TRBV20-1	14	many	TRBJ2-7	CSASRSGGTYEQYF	TGCAGTGCTAGTCGGAGCGGAGGAACCTACGAGCAGTACTTC
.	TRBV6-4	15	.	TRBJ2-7	CASSHQGTRYTKQYF	TGTGCCAGCAGCCACCAGGGGACCCGCTATACGAAGCAGTACTTC
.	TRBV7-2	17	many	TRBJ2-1	CASSPPGGPSSYNEQFF	TGTGCCAGCAGCCCCCCTGGCGGTCCTAGCTCCTACAATGAGCAGTTCTTC
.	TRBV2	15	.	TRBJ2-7	CASTQPGHDSYEQYF	TGTGCCAGCACCCAACCGGGCCACGACTCCTACGAGCAGTACTTC
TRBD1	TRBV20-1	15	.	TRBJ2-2	CSATRGQGVGGELFF	TGCAGTGCCACCCGGGGACAGGGGGTCGGCGGGGAGCTGTTTTTT
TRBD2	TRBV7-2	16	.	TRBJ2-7	CASSLAGLAGFYEQYF	TGTGCCAGCAGCTTAGCGGGACTAGCGGGGTTCTACGAGCAGTACTTC
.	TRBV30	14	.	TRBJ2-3	CAWSVGQSTDTQYF	TGTGCCTGGAGTGTAGGACAGAGCACAGATACGCAGTATTTT
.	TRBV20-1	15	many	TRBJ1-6	CSAVVQSSYNSPLHF	TGCAGTGCGGTAGTACAGAGCTCCTATAATTCACCCCTCCACTTT
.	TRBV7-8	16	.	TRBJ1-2	CASSLIARPLDYGYTF	TGTGCCAGCAGCTTAATCGCCCGACCTCTGGACTATGGCTACACCTTC
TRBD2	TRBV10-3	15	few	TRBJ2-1	CASSETSGSMYEQFF	TGTGCCAGCAGTGAGACTAGCGGGAGTATGTATGAGCAGTTCTTC
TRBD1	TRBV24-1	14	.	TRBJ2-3	CATRGTGAYNEQYF	TGTGCCACCAGGGGGACAGGGGCTTACAATGAGCAGTATTTT
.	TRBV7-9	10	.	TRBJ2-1	CASSLLIPFF	TGTGCCAGCAGCTTGCTGATACCGTTCTTC
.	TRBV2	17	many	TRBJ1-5	CASSEAKGQGRRQPQHF	TGTGCCAGCAGTGAAGCGAAGGGCCAAGGGCGGCGGCAGCCCCAGCATTTT
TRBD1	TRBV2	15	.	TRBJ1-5	CASSGTGGNNQPQHF	TGTGCCAGCAGCGGGACAGGGGGAAACAATCAGCCCCAGCATTTT
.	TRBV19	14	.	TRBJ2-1	CASSIGRTYNEQFF	TGTGCCAGTAGTATAGGCAGAACCTACAATGAGCAGTTCTTC
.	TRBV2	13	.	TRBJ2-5	CASIKSSGETQYF	TGTGCCAGCATCAAATCATCGGGAGAGACCCAGTACTTC
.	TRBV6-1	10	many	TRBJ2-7	CASSRWEQYF	TGTGCCAGCAGCCGCTGGGAGCAGTACTTC
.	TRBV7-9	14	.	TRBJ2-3	CATQAQGRTDTQYF	TGTGCCACCCAGGCGCAGGGTCGCACAGATACGCAGTATTTT
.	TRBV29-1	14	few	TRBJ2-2	CSVRALRDTGELFF	TGCAGCGTCAGGGCCCTAAGAGACACCGGGGAGCTGTTTTTT
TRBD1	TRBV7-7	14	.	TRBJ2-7	CASSQDRGQGEQYF	TGTGCCAGCAGCCAGGACAGGGGGCAGGGGGAGCAGTACTTC
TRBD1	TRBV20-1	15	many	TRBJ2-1	CSAHPGQGARNEQFF	TGCAGTGCTCACCCGGGACAGGGGGCGAGGAATGAGCAGTTCTTC
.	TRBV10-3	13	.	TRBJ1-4	CAIKEGFNEKLFF	TGTGCCATCAAAGAAGGATTCAATGAAAAACTGTTTTTT
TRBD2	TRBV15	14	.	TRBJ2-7	CATSGSVGGDEQYF	TGTGCCACCAGCGGATCAGTGGGGGGGGACGAGCAGTACTTC